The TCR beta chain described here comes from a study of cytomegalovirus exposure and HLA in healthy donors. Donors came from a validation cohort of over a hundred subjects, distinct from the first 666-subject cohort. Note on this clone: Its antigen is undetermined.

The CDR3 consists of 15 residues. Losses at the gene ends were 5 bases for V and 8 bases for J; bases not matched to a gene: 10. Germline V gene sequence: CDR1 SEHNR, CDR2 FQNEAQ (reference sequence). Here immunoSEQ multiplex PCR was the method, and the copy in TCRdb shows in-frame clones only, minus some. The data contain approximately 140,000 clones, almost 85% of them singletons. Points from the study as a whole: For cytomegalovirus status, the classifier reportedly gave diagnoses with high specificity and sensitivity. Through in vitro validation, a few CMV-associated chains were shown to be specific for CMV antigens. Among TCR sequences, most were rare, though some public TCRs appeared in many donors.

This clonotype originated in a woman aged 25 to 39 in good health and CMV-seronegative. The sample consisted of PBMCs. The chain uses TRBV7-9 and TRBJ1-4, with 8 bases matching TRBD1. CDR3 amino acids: CASSPRTGYSEKLFF. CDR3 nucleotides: TGTGCCAGCAGCCCTCGGACAGGGTATTCCGAAAAACTGTTTTTT. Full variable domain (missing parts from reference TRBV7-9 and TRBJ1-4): DTGVSQNPRHKITKRGQNVTFRCDPISEHNRLYWYRQTLGQGPEFLTYFQNEAQLEKSRLLSDRFSAERPKGSFSTLEIQRTEQGDSAMYLCASSPRTGYSEKLFFGSGTQLSVL.